The 14 T cell receptor beta chains listed next were all sequenced from one sample in a study of T cells in Graves' hyperthyroidism and ophthalmopathy. TCR beta CDR3 region amplification was performed from RNA transcripts. First-round RT-PCR of the TCR CDR3 relied on the HTBI primer set. TCRdb recomputed calls from the multiplex PCR reads with MiXCR, one row per CDR3 protein. The repertoire holds around 450,000 distinct CDR3 sequences, with less than 20% as singletons. The sequenced sample consisted of blood. These receptors all stem from a woman aged 18-30 years with Graves' hyperthyroidism.

This clonotype was counted a few times. This chain joins TRBV7-9 and TRBJ2-1, with 8 nucleotides matching TRBD1. The V and J ends lost 1 base and 6 bases, in that order; junction bases with no gene match: 2. CDR3 length: 14 residues. CDR1 is SEHNR, CDR2 FQNEAQ, per germline (reference sequence). Here the CDR3 reads CASSLVQGANEQFF. The DNA of the CDR3 is TGTGCCAGCAGCTTAGTTCAGGGGGCCAATGAGCAGTTCTTC.

This clonotype was counted a few times. This chain's CDR3 is CASTLRGLNTEAFF. CDR3 coding DNA: TGTGCCAGCACACTTCGAGGCCTGAACACTGAAGCTTTCTTT. The chain carries TRBV6-1 and TRBJ1-1, with D unclear. Germline loops: CDR1 MNHNS, CDR2 SASEGT. The CDR3 runs 14 residues. V was trimmed by 7 bases and J by 0 bases, leaving 12 bases between them.

CDR3 sequence reads: CASSIAGRTDTQYF. The CDR3 DNA reads as TGTGCCAGTAGTATAGCGGGGCGAACAGATACGCAGTATTTT. This chain joins TRBV19 and TRBJ2-3; D tentatively fits TRBD1 or TRBD2 (5 bases each). Germline V gene data show CDR1 as LNHDA and CDR2 as SQIVND (reference sequence). This CDR3 is built from 14 residues. Trimming pared 1 base from V and 3 bases from J, leaving 8 bases between.

This clonotype was found many times. The CDR3 spells CASGLVGTGGADTQYF. The CDR3 nucleotides are TGTGCTAGTGGTTTGGTTGGGACAGGGGGCGCAGATACGCAGTATTTT. This chain joins TRBV12-5 and TRBJ2-3; 12 bases agree with TRBD1. Germline V gene data show CDR1 as LGHNT and CDR2 as FRNRAP. The junction had 2 bases not matched to a gene; V was cut back by 0 bases and J by 4 bases. CDR3 length: 16 amino acids.

This clonotype turned up a few times. V gene TRBV19 combines with J gene TRBJ1-1; the D is unclear. This CDR3 contains 11 residues. V shed 10 bases and J shed 2 bases, with 8 bases lying between them. Germline V lookup: CDR1 LNHDA, CDR2 SQIVND (reference sequence). CDR3 bases: TGTGCCACTCTAAAAAACACTGAAGCTTTCTTT. Encoded protein: CATLKNTEAFF.

In this sample, this clonotype turned up a few times. The chain couples TRBV6-1 to TRBJ2-1; 9 positions match TRBD2. Germline V gene lookup returns CDR1 MNHNS and CDR2 SASEGT. CDR3 size: 18 residues. Unmatched junction bases numbered 14, after V lost 4 bases and J lost 4 bases. CDR3 DNA: TGTGCCAGCAGTGGACCGGGTAGCGGGGGCCGGAGATACAATGAGCAGTTCTTC. Its translation is CASSGPGSGGRRYNEQFF.

The CDR3 DNA reads as TGTGCCATCAGTGAGTTTTCTCCCACTAGACCCCAGTTAGGCGGGCAGTACTTC. Protein sequence: CAISEFSPTRPQLGGQYF. The rearrangement uses TRBV10-3 and TRBJ2-7, with a tentative D call TRBD2 (5 bases). This CDR3 has 18 residues. CDR1 is ENHRY, CDR2 SYGVKD, per germline. The V end was cut by 1 base, the J end by 9 bases, with 28 bases between.

Turning to this clonotype: It may be a read error: a sequence one base away is much more abundant. The V and J genes are TRBV24-1 and TRBJ1-5; maybe TRBD1 (5 bases). The germline CDR1 and CDR2 sequences are KGHDR and SFDVKD. This CDR3 spans 14 amino acids. The DNA of the CDR3 is TGTGCCACCAGTGATCCGGGGGGGAGTCAGCCCCGGCATTTT. It is translated as CATSDPGGSQPRHF.

This clonotype was observed a few times. The genes are TRBV6-1 and TRBJ1-2, with D tentatively TRBD1 (6 bases). The germline CDR1 and CDR2 sequences are MNHNS and SASEGT. This CDR3 spans 14 amino acids. V shed 7 bases and J shed 4 bases, with 16 bases lying between them. CDR3 protein: CASTVRGFGYGYTF. DNA for the CDR3: TGTGCCAGCACGGTTAGGGGGTTCGGCTATGGCTACACCTTC.

There are many counts of this clonotype. This chain connects TRBV6-1 to TRBJ2-5; the D gene is possibly TRBD2 (5 bases). Trimming shortened V by 6 bases and J by 1 base, and 12 bases separated the two germline ends. The CDR3 loop spans 14 amino acids. Per the germline V gene, CDR1 is MNHNS and CDR2 is SASEGT. The CDR3 sequence: CASSLGLIQETQYF. The CDR3 nucleotides read TGTGCCAGCAGCCTCGGACTCATCCAAGAGACCCAGTACTTC.

As concerns this clonotype: A much larger clone differs from this one at a single base, so this may be a read error. The gene calls are TRBV27 and TRBJ2-3, with D possibly called TRBD1 or TRBD2 (6 bases each). The CDR3 runs 16 residues. CDR1 MNHEY and CDR2 SMNVEV come from the germline V gene (reference sequence). CDR3 loop: CASGLLGLEGADTQYF. The DNA for the CDR3 is TGTGCCAGCGGTTTACTTGGGTTGGAGGGGGCAGATACGCAGTATTTT.

This clonotype was recorded many times. J is TRBJ2-2 and V is TRBV3-1, with a tentative D call TRBD1 (6 bases). The V gene lost 6 bases and the J gene lost 0 bases, with 17 bases spanning the gap. Per germline, CDR1 LGHDT and CDR2 YNNKEL (reference sequence). The CDR3 runs 17 residues. The CDR3 loop is CASRQNSGGPNTGELFF. CDR3 DNA: TGTGCCAGCAGACAAAACTCTGGGGGCCCGAACACCGGGGAGCTGTTTTTT.

This clonotype showed up just a few times. The chain combines TRBV19 with TRBJ1-2, with D perhaps TRBD1 (5 bases). The germline V gene has CDR1 LNHDA and CDR2 SQIVND (reference sequence). CDR3 size: 14 residues. V gave up 5 bases and J gave up 4 bases, with 14 bases separating them. The CDR3 region is CASSGDRLSYGYTF. CDR3 DNA: TGTGCCAGTAGTGGGGACCGGTTATCCTATGGCTACACCTTC.

This clonotype was observed a handful of times. CDR3 coding DNA: TGCGCCAGCAGCCAAGTATTTAGCAAAGAGACCCAGTACTTC. It is translated as CASSQVFSKETQYF. The chain has TRBV4-1 and TRBJ2-5; D gene uncertain. This CDR3 has 14 residues. Germline V gene data show CDR1 as MGHRA and CDR2 as YSYEKL. The V gene lost 1 base and the J gene lost 3 bases, with 9 bases spanning the gap.